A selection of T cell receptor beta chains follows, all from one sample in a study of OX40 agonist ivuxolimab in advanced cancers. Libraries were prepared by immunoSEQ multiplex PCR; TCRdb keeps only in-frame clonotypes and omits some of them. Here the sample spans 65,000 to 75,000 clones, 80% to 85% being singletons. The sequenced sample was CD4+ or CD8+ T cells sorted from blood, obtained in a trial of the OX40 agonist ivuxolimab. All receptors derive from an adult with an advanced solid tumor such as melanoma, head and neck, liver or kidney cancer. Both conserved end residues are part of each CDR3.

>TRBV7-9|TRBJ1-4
CASSPLAGVEKLFF
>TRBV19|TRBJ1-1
CASAGVWDTEAFF
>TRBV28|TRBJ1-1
CASSPTVNTEAFF
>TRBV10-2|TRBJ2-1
CASGLVGNEQFF
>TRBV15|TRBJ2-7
CATSRDRGRDLLSSYEQYF
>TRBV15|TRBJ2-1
CATSRDLTSGKGEQFF
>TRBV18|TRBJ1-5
CASSRDSSNQPQHF
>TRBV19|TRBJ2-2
CASSVNAGQTGELFF
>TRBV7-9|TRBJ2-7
CASSLKRRMSAGEQYF
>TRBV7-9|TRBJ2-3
CASSLKTGGTRTDTQYF
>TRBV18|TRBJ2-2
CASSPQTSGNTGELFF
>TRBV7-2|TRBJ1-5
CASSQRDSENQPQHF
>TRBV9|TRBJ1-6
CASSVGPGPNNSPLHF
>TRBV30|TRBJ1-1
CAWSGIYTVEAFF
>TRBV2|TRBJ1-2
CASRTTGQGYGYTF
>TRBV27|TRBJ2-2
CASRNPGLAGGQSGTGELFF
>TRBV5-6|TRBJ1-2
CASSLLEGHGYTF
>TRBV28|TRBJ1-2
CASRRTNYGYTF
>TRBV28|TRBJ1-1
CASTSLGVGGTEAFF
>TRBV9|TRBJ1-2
CASSVARSRDGYTF
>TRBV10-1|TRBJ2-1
CASSEYGAVDNEQFF
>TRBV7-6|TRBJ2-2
CASTRGANVFF
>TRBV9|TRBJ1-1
CASSVVGQGGTEAFF
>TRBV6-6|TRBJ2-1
CASSAPGSYNEQFF
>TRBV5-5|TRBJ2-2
CALPAGELFF